Listed below are T cell receptor beta chains from one sample, sequenced in a study of patients and donors after allogeneic stem cell transplantation. TCRdb processed the RT-PCR reads anew with MiXCR; each CDR3 protein has one entry. The sample has hundreds of thousands of distinct CDR3 sequences, under 20% seen once; the top ten hold 6.5% to 7.5%. The sequencing input was blood, either unsorted or a sorted T cell fraction (not recorded which). The source of these receptors is a human donor who was either an allogeneic HSCT recipient or a stem cell or donor lymphocyte infusion donor (not recorded which). It is not recorded whose cells these are; they may come from a transplant donor. CDR3s include the opening cysteine and the closing phenylalanine or tryptophan. A D gene is named only where the DNA matches it firmly. The size entry is marked missing in some rows and otherwise reads once, few, many or a size class.

j_call d_call v_call clone_size cdr3_nt cdr3_aa
TRBJ2-5 TRBD2 TRBV20-1 many TGCAGTGCTAGACCGTTGCGGGGGGCGGAGACCCAGTACTTC CSARPLRGAETQYF
TRBJ1-1 - TRBV4-1 - TGCGCCAGCAGCCCCGCGGGCAGGGGCCGGAACACTGAAGCTTTCTTT CASSPAGRGRNTEAFF
TRBJ1-1 - TRBV9 - TGTGCCAGCAGCCCCCAGGGCGCCGGGGCTGAAGCTTTCTTT CASSPQGAGAEAFF
TRBJ2-7 TRBD2 TRBV20-1 - TGCAGTGCTAAGCGGGGCACTGACTACGAGCAGTACTTC CSAKRGTDYEQYF
TRBJ2-7 TRBD1 TRBV12-3/TRBV12-4 few TGTGCCAGCAGTCCGGACAGGGCCTTTTTGGAGCAGTACTTC CASSPDRAFLEQYF
TRBJ2-1 - TRBV28 few TGTGCCAGCAGTTTTCGACTAGAACCTTGGGAGCAGTTCTTC CASSFRLEPWEQFF
TRBJ2-7 - TRBV20-1 - TGCAGTGCTAGCGGGTCAAACTACGAGCAGTACTTC CSASGSNYEQYF
TRBJ2-7 - TRBV5-6 few TGTGCCAGCAGCTTGGCCAATACCGGGGGACCCCGTACTCGGGCCTACGAGCAGTACTTC CASSLANTGGPRTRAYEQYF
TRBJ2-1 - TRBV5-1 - TGCGCCAGCAGCTTGGTCAGTGGGTCAAACTCCTACAATGAGCAGTTCTTC CASSLVSGSNSYNEQFF
TRBJ1-5 - TRBV5-5 - TGTGCCAGCTCCCGGCTCGGGATCAATCAGCCCCAGCATTTT CASSRLGINQPQHF
TRBJ2-1 - TRBV27 - TGTGCCAGCAGTTTATCATCCGGGGACGTTTACAATGAGCAGTTCTTC CASSLSSGDVYNEQFF
TRBJ2-3 - TRBV20-1 - TGCAGTGCTGGACCGACTAGGGGCGTCGGCACAGATACGCAGTATTTT CSAGPTRGVGTDTQYF
TRBJ2-3 - TRBV27 - TGTGCCAGCAGTTTGTGGGGGCGCGCCACAGATACGCAGTATTTT CASSLWGRATDTQYF
TRBJ2-7 - TRBV27 few TGTGCCAGCAGTCCCCTAAGAAGCTCCTACGAGCAGTACTTC CASSPLRSSYEQYF
TRBJ2-3 - TRBV28 many TGTGCCACCGGACAGTCTAGTGGGGATACGCAGTATTTT CATGQSSGDTQYF
TRBJ2-4 TRBD1 TRBV12-3/TRBV12-4 few TGTGCCAGCAGTAACAGGGGGTCAAACATTCAGTACTTC CASSNRGSNIQYF
TRBJ2-5 - TRBV15 many TGTGCCATCTCAGGTACCCAAGAGACCCAGTACTTC CAISGTQETQYF
TRBJ1-4 - TRBV30 - TGTGCCTGGACGGGCCTTCGGGGGAATGAAAAACTGTTTTTT CAWTGLRGNEKLFF
TRBJ2-1 TRBD1 TRBV6-1 - TGTGCCAGCAGTCCTTCGACAGGGGAAGGGGAGCAGTTCTTC CASSPSTGEGEQFF
TRBJ1-4 - TRBV12-3/TRBV12-4 - TGTGCCAGCAGTCGTAGTGGGGGGGCCGAAAAACTGTTTTTT CASSRSGGAEKLFF
TRBJ1-4 - TRBV15 few TGTGCCACCAGCGAGGGGGGGTTTGCTAATGAAAAACTGTTTTTT CATSEGGFANEKLFF
TRBJ2-7 TRBD2 TRBV7-3 - TGTGCCAGCAGCTTAGCTCCGGGACTAGCGGGAGGGAACGAGCAGTACTTC CASSLAPGLAGGNEQYF
TRBJ2-5 TRBD1 TRBV4-1 - TGCGCCAGCAGCCAAGATCGGTCGACAGGGGGGACCGAGACCCAGTACTTC CASSQDRSTGGTETQYF
TRBJ2-1 TRBD2 TRBV7-9 - TGTGCCAGCAGCCCCCAACCGGGAGGGTTGAATGAGCAGTTCTTC CASSPQPGGLNEQFF
TRBJ2-3 - TRBV19 - TGTGCCAGTAGCGGGGGCAGAGATACGCAGTATTTT CASSGGRDTQYF
TRBJ2-1 - TRBV24-1 - TGTGCCACCAGTGATCGTCAGGGTTACAGCTCCTACAATGAGCAGCTCTTC CATSDRQGYSSYNEQLF
TRBJ2-7 TRBD2 TRBV5-6 few TGTGCCAGCAGCTTGTCTAGCGGGGCTCACGAGCAGTACTTC CASSLSSGAHEQYF
TRBJ2-5 - TRBV3-1 few TGTGCCAGCAGCAAACAGGGTGTACGACACGAGACCCAGTACTTC CASSKQGVRHETQYF
TRBJ2-3 - TRBV2 few TGTGCCAGCAGTACCGGGACAAAGCATACAGATACGCAGTATTTT CASSTGTKHTDTQYF
TRBJ1-3 - TRBV5-1 few TGCGCCAGCAGCTTGGAGGCTAGCGGTGGAAACACCATATATTTT CASSLEASGGNTIYF
TRBJ1-6 - TRBV4-1 few TGCGCCAGCAGCCAAGGACCCTTTCGGGGGCCCAATTCACCCCTCCACTTT CASSQGPFRGPNSPLHF
TRBJ2-2 TRBD2 TRBV27 few TGTGCCAGCAGTTTGGCCACTAGCGGTTCGAACACCGGGGAGCTGTTTTTT CASSLATSGSNTGELFF
TRBJ2-5 - TRBV6-5 few TGTGCCAGCAGTTATTCGTTCGGCGGGTCAGAGACCCAGTACTTC CASSYSFGGSETQYF
TRBJ2-7 - TRBV28 - TGTGCCAGCAGGGGAGACGGGGAGCAGTACTTC CASRGDGEQYF
TRBJ1-2 - TRBV12-3/TRBV12-4 - TGTGCCAGCAGTTTGGCGAGGAAGGGGTATGGCTACACCTTC CASSLARKGYGYTF
TRBJ1-2 - TRBV12-3/TRBV12-4 few TGTGCCAGCAGTCCCAAGCCACTCTATGGCTACACCTTC CASSPKPLYGYTF
TRBJ2-7 - TRBV3-1 few TGTGCCAGCAGCCAAAGCTTAGGACGGCAGTACTTC CASSQSLGRQYF
TRBJ2-3 TRBD2 TRBV3-1 - TGTGCCAGCAGCCAAGAACTAGCGGGAGTCCCAGATACGCAGTATTTT CASSQELAGVPDTQYF
TRBJ1-2 TRBD1 TRBV12-3/TRBV12-4 few TGTGCCAGCGGACAGGGGGACCGTAACTATGGCTACACCTTC CASGQGDRNYGYTF
TRBJ2-1 TRBD2 TRBV9 - TGTGCCAGCACCCGTAGCGGGGGCAACTACAATGAGCAGTTCTTC CASTRSGGNYNEQFF
TRBJ2-3 TRBD1 TRBV28 - TGTGCCAGCCCCTCTACACCGGGACAGGTCACAGATACGCAGTATTTT CASPSTPGQVTDTQYF
TRBJ2-7 - TRBV2 - TGTGCCAGCAGTGAAGGTACACTCTACTCCTACGAGCAGTACTTC CASSEGTLYSYEQYF
TRBJ1-2 - TRBV19 - TGTGCCAGTAGTATTCGGGGAAATGGCTACACCTTC CASSIRGNGYTF
TRBJ2-1 TRBD2 TRBV6-5 few TGTGCCAGCAGCCGGGAGGGCCTGCAGTTCTTC CASSREGLQFF
TRBJ1-1 - TRBV4-1 - TGCGCCAGCAGCCTGGAAGTCATGAACACTGAAGCTTTCTTT CASSLEVMNTEAFF